The 2 T cell receptor beta chains below were found in one sample sequenced in a study of blood T cell repertoires in COVID-19. Sequenced by immunoSEQ multiplex PCR; TCRdb stores in-frame clones only, minus some. This sample has 310,000 or so clones, with roughly 85% found just once. Sequenced input: PBMCs or T cells enriched from blood (not recorded which). All receptors come from a woman aged 35 to 49 who had recovered from COVID-19.

The rearrangement uses TRBV5-6 and TRBJ2-1; D unclear. CDR1 is SGHDT, CDR2 YYEEEE, per germline. The CDR3 totals 11 residues. Trimming removed 1 base at V and 9 bases at J, with 5 bases between. The CDR3 loop reads CASSLNLEQFF. DNA for the CDR3: TGTGCCAGCAGCTTGAATCTTGAGCAGTTCTTC.

The CDR3 sequence is CASSPGTSGGLARYEQYF. In DNA form, the CDR3 reads TGTGCCAGCAGCCCCGGGACTAGCGGGGGCTTGGCCAGGTACGAGCAGTACTTC. V gene TRBV3-1 (or the pseudogene TRBV3-2) combines with J gene TRBJ2-7; TRBD2 agrees at 14 bases. The CDR3 is 18 residues long. V was pared by 4 bases and J by 4 bases, with 12 bases of the junction left unmatched. The germline gives CDR1 LGHDT, CDR2 YNNKEL (reference sequence).